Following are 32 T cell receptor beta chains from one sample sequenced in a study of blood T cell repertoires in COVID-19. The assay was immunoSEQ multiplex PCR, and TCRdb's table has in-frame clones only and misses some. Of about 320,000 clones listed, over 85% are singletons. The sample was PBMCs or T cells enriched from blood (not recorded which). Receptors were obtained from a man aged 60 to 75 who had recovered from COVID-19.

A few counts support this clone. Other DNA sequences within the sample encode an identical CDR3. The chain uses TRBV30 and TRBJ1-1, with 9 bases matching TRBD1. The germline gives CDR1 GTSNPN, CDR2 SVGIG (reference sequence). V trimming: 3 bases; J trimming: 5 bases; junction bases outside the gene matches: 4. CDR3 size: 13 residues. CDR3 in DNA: TGTGCCTGGAGCGCCGGACAGGGGACTGAAGCTTTCTTT. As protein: CAWSAGQGTEAFF.

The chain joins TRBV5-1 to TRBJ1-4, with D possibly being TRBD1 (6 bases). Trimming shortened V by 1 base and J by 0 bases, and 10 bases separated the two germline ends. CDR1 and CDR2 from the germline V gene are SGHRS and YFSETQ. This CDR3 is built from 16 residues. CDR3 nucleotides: TGCGCCAGCAGCTTGAATGGACAGACAACTAATGAAAAACTGTTTTTT. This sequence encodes CASSLNGQTTNEKLFF.

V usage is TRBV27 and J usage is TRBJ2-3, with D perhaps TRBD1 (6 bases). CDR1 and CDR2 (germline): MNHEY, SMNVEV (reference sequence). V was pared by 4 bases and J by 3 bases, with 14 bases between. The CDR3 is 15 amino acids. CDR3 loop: CASSWGSQGTDTQYF. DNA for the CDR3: TGTGCCAGCAGTTGGGGCTCCCAGGGGACAGATACGCAGTATTTT.

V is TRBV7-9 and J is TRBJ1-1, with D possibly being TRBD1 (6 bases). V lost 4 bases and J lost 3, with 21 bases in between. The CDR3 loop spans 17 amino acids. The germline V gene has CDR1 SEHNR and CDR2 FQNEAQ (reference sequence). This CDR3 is CASSSGELATRHTEAFF. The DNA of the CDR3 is TGTGCCAGCAGCTCAGGGGAGCTTGCGACCCGGCACACTGAAGCTTTCTTT.

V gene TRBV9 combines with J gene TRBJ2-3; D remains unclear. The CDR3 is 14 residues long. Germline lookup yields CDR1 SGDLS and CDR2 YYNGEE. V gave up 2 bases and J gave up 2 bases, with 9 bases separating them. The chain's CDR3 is CASSVLQNTDTQYF. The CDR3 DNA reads TGTGCCAGCAGCGTCCTACAGAACACAGATACGCAGTATTTT. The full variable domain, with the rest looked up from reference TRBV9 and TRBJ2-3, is DSGVTQTPKHLITATGQRVTLRCSPRSGDLSVYWYQQSLDQGLQFLIQYYNGEERAKGNILERFSAQQFPDLHSELNLSSLELGDSALYFCASSVLQNTDTQYFGPGTRLTVL.

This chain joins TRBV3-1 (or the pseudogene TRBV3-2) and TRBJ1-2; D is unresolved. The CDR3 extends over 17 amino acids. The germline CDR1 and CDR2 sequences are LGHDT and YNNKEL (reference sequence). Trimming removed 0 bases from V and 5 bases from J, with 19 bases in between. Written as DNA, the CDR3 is TGTGCCAGCAGCCAAGATTTGGGGAACAACGGGAGGTATGGCTACACCTTC. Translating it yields CASSQDLGNNGRYGYTF.

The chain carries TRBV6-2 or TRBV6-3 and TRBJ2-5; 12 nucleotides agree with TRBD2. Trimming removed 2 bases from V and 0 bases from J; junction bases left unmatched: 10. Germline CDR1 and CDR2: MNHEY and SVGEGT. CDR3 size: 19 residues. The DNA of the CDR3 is TGTGCCAGCAGTTACCCCCTCGTAACTAGCGGGGGGTACCAAGAGACCCAGTACTTC. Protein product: CASSYPLVTSGGYQETQYF.

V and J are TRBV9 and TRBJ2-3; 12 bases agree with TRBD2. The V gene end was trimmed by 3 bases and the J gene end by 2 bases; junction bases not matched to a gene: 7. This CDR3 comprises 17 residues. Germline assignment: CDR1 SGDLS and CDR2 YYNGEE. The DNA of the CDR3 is TGTGCCAGCAGCGGACGGACTAGCGGGGAAATCACAGATACGCAGTATTTT. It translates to CASSGRTSGEITDTQYF.

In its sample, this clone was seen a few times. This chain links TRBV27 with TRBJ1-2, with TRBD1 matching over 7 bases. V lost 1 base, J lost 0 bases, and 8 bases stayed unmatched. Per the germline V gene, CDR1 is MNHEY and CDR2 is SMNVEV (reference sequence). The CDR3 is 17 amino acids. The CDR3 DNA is TGTGCCAGCAGTTTATTCGGACAGGACTATTCTAACTATGGCTACACCTTC. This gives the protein CASSLFGQDYSNYGYTF.

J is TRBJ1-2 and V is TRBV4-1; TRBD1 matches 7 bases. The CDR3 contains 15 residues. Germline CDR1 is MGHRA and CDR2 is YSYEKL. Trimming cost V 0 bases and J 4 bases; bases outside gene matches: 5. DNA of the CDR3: TGCGCCAGCAGCCAAGATTTGCAGGGGGGCTATGGCTACACCTTC. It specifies CASSQDLQGGYGYTF.

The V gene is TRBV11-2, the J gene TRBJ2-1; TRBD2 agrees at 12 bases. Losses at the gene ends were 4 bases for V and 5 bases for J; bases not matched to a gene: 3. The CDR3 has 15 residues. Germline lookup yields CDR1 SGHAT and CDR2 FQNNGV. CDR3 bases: TGTGCCAGCAGCTCCGGACTAGCGGGACACAATGAGCAGTTCTTC. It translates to CASSSGLAGHNEQFF.

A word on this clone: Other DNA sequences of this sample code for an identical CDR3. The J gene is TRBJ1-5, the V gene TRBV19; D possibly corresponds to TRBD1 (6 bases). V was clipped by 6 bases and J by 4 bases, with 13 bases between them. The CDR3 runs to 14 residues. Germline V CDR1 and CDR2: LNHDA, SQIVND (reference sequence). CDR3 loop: CASRGQGRNQPQHF. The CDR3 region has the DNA TGTGCCAGTAGGGGCCAGGGGAGAAATCAGCCCCAGCATTTT. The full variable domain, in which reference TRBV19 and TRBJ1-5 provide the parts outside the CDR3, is DGGITQSPKYLFRKEGQNVTLSCEQNLNHDAMYWYRQDPGQGLRLIYYSQIVNDFQKGDIAEGYSVSREKKESFPLTVTSAQKNPTAFYLCASRGQGRNQPQHFGDGTRLSIL.

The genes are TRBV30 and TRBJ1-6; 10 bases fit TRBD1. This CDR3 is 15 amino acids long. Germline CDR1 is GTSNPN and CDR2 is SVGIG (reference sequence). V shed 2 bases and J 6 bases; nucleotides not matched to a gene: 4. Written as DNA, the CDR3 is TGTGCCTGGAGTCCCCGGACAGGGGGTAATTCACCCCTCCACTTT. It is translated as CAWSPRTGGNSPLHF.

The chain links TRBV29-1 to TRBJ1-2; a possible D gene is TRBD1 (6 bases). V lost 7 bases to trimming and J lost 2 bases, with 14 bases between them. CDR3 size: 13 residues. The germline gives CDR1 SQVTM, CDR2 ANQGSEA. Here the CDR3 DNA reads TGCAGCGCAGGGGACAACTCCAACTATGGCTACACCTTC. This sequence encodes CSAGDNSNYGYTF.

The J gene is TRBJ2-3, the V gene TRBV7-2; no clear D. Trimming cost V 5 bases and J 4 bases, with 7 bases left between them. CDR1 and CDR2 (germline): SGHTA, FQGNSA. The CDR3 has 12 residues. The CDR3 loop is CASSLRADTQYF. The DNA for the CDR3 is TGTGCCAGCAGCCTAAGAGCAGATACGCAGTATTTT.

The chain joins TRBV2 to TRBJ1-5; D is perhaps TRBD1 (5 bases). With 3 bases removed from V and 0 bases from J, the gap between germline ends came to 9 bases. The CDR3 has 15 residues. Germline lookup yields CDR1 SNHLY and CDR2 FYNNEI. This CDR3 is CASSEQGHSNQPQHF. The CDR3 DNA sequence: TGTGCCAGCAGTGAGCAGGGCCATAGCAATCAGCCCCAGCATTTT.

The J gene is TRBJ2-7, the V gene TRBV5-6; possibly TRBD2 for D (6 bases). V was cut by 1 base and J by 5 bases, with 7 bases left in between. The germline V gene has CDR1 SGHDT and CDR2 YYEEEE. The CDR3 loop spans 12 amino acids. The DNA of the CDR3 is TGTGCCAGCAGCTTGTGGGGGGACGAGCAGTACTTC. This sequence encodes CASSLWGDEQYF.

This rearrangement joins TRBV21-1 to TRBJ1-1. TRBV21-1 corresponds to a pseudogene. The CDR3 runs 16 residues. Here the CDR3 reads CASSKDRRQGGTEAFF. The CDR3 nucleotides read TGTGCCAGCAGCAAAGATAGGCGGCAGGGAGGTACTGAAGCTTTCTTT.

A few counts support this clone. The DNA of the CDR3 is TGTGCCAGTAGTATAAAGGACAGGCCAAATCAGCCCCAGCATTTT. Amino acid sequence: CASSIKDRPNQPQHF. V is TRBV19 and J is TRBJ1-5, with 7 bases lining up with TRBD1. CDR1 is LNHDA, CDR2 SQIVND, per germline (reference sequence). V was clipped by 2 bases and J by 4 bases; unmatched bases: 5. The CDR3 consists of 15 residues.

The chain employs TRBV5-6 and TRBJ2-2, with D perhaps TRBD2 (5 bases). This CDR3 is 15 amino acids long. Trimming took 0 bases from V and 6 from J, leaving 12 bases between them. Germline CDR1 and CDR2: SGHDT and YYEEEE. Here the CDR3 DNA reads TGTGCCAGCAGCTTGGGTCGGGGTTATCCCGGGGAGCTGTTTTTT. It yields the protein CASSLGRGYPGELFF. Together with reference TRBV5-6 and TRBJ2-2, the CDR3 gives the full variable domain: DAGVTQSPTHLIKTRGQQVTLRCSPKSGHDTVSWYQQALGQGPQFIFQYYEEEERQRGNFPDRFSGHQFPNYSSELNVNALLLGDSALYLCASSLGRGYPGELFFGEGSRLTVL.

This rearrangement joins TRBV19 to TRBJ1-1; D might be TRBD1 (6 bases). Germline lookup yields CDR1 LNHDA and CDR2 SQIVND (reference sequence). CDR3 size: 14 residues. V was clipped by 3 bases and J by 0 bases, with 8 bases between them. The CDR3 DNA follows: TGTGCCAGTAGTATGGGACAACTGAACACTGAAGCTTTCTTT. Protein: CASSMGQLNTEAFF.

This CDR3 reads CASSIQGSGDEQFF. The CDR3, as DNA: TGTGCCAGCAGCATACAGGGGTCCGGCGATGAGCAGTTCTTC. The V and J genes are TRBV7-9 and TRBJ2-1; TRBD1 agrees at 7 bases. The trim removed 5 bases at V and 8 bases at J, leaving 9 bases unmatched. This CDR3 is built from 14 residues. CDR1 is SEHNR, CDR2 FQNEAQ, per germline (reference sequence). The variable domain in full, completed from reference TRBV7-9 and TRBJ2-1, reads DTGVSQNPRHKITKRGQNVTFRCDPISEHNRLYWYRQTLGQGPEFLTYFQNEAQLEKSRLLSDRFSAERPKGSFSTLEIQRTEQGDSAMYLCASSIQGSGDEQFFGPGTRLTVL.

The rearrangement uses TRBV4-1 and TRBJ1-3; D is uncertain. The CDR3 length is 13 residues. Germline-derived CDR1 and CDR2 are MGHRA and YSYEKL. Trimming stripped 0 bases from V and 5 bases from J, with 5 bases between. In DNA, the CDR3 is TGCGCCAGCAGCCAAGATATCCGAAACACCATATATTTT. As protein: CASSQDIRNTIYF.

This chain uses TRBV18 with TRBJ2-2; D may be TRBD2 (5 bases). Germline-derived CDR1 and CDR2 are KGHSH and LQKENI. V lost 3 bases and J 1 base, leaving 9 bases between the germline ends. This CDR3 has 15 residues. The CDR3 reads CASSPVGENTGELFF. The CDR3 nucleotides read TGTGCCAGCTCACCCGTCGGGGAGAACACCGGGGAGCTGTTTTTT.

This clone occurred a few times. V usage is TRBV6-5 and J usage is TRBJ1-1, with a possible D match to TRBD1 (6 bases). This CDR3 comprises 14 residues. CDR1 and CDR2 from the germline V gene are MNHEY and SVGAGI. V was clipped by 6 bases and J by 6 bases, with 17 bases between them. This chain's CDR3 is CASSRDTGYPEAFF. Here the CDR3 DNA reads TGTGCCAGCAGCAGGGACACCGGTTACCCTGAAGCTTTCTTT.

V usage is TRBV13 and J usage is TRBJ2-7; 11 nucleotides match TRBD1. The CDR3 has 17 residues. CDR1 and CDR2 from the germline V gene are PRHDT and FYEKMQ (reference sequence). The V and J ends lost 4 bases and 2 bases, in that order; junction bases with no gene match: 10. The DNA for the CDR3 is TGTGCCAGCAGCTCCTACGGACAGGGGGCCTCGACCTACGAGCAGTACTTC. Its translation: CASSSYGQGASTYEQYF. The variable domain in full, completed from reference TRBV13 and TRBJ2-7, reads AAGVIQSPRHLIKEKRETATLKCYPIPRHDTVYWYQQGPGQDPQFLISFYEKMQSDKGSIPDRFSAQQFSDYHSELNMSSLELGDSALYFCASSSYGQGASTYEQYFGPGTRLTVT.

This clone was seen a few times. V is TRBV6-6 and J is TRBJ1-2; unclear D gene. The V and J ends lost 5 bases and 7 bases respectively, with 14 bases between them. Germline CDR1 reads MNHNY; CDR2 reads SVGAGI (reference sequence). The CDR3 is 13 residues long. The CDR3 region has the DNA TGTGCCAGCAGTGCCTCCTCTCCTAGTGGCTACACCTTC. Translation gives CASSASSPSGYTF.

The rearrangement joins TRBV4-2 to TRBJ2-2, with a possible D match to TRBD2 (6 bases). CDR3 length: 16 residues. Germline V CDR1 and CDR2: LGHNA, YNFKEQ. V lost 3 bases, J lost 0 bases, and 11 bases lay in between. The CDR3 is CASSQNSGSNTGELFF. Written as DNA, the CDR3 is TGTGCCAGCAGCCAGAACAGCGGGTCGAACACCGGGGAGCTGTTTTTT.

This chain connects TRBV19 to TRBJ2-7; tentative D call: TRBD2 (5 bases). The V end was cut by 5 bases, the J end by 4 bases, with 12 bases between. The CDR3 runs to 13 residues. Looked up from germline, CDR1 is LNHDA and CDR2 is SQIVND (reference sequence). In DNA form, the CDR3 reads TGTGCCAGTAGTGCGGCTCCGGGGTACGAGCAGTACTTC. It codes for CASSAAPGYEQYF.

CDR3 sequence (DNA): TGTGCCAGCAGTTACAGCCACAGGGGGGGTTACGAGCAGTACTTC. Translation gives CASSYSHRGGYEQYF. This chain joins TRBV6-5 and TRBJ2-7; possible D gene TRBD1, 8 bases. Between the trimmed V and J ends, which lost 2 bases and 4 bases, there was a span of 15 bases. The CDR3 is made up of 15 amino acids. Germline V gene data show CDR1 as MNHEY and CDR2 as SVGAGI.

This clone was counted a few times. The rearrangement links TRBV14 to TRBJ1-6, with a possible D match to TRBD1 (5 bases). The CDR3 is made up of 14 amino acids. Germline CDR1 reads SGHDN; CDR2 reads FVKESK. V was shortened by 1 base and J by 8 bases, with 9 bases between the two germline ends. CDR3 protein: CASSQGREYSPLHF. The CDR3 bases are TGTGCCAGCAGCCAAGGCAGGGAATATTCACCCCTCCACTTT.

The DNA for the CDR3 is TGTGCCAGCAGCCGAGCCCCTGTAAGTGAAAAACTGTTTTTT. Amino acid sequence: CASSRAPVSEKLFF. This chain uses TRBV11-3 with TRBJ1-4; D call uncertain. The CDR3 length is 14 residues. CDR1 and CDR2 (germline): SGHNT, YENEEA. V lost 5 bases and J 7 bases, leaving 14 bases between the germline ends.